The 25 T cell receptor beta chains below come from one sample, sequenced in a study of cytomegalovirus exposure and HLA in healthy donors. Clones were sequenced by immunoSEQ multiplex PCR, and TCRdb holds only the in-frame ones, with some missing. The sample has fewer than 100,000 clones, less than 95% seen once; the top ten hold roughly 3.3%. The material sequenced was PBMCs. The receptors here all came from a woman aged 18-35 years in good health and CMV-seropositive.

The chain is built from TRBV7-3 and TRBJ2-1; perhaps TRBD1 as D (6 bases). The germline V gene encodes CDR1 SGHTA and CDR2 FQGTGA. This CDR3 has 18 amino acids. V lost 2 bases, J lost 7 bases, and 24 bases lay in between. The CDR3 protein is CASSLFRMGQGSINEQFF. CDR3 nucleotide sequence: TGTGCCAGCAGCTTATTCAGGATGGGGCAGGGGTCCATAAATGAGCAGTTCTTC.

This clone has only one observation. The rearrangement joins TRBV30 to TRBJ1-5; D is unresolved. There are 12 residues in the CDR3. Germline V CDR1 and CDR2: GTSNPN, SVGIG (reference sequence). The V end lost 2 bases, the J end lost 4 bases, and 6 bases lay between the germline ends. The CDR3 nucleotides read TGTGCCTGGAGTCCGGGTAATCAGCCCCAGCATTTT. It codes for CAWSPGNQPQHF.

The rearrangement uses TRBV28 and TRBJ2-1; weak D call: TRBD2 (6 bases). With 6 bases removed from V and 3 bases from J, the gap between germline ends came to 18 bases. Germline CDR1 and CDR2: MDHEN and SYDVKM. The CDR3 contains 16 residues. This chain's CDR3 is CASSPQGRLLYNEQFF. The CDR3 nucleotides are TGTGCCAGCAGCCCCCAAGGGAGGCTCCTCTACAATGAGCAGTTCTTC.

Only one count was recorded for this clone. This chain joins TRBV6-5 and TRBJ2-1; 9 nucleotides agree with TRBD1. With V trimmed by 5 bases and J by 4 bases, 6 bases remained unmatched. Germline V CDR1 and CDR2: MNHEY, SVGAGI. This CDR3 contains 15 residues. The DNA of the CDR3 is TGTGCCAGCAGTACCCGGGGACAGGGTTACAATGAGCAGTTCTTC. It codes for CASSTRGQGYNEQFF.

V and J are TRBV28 and TRBJ2-1, with a tentative D call TRBD2 (5 bases). V lost 6 bases, J lost 1 base, and 16 bases lay in between. Looked up from germline, CDR1 is MDHEN and CDR2 is SYDVKM. The CDR3 contains 16 residues. As DNA, the CDR3 is TGTGCCAGCAGCAGTCAGAGGGAAAGATCCTACAATGAGCAGTTCTTC. This translates into CASSSQRERSYNEQFF.

The genes are TRBV5-4 and TRBJ1-1; D call uncertain. The germline V gene has CDR1 SGHNT and CDR2 YYREEE (reference sequence). Trimming stripped 4 bases from V and 5 bases from J, with 12 bases between. The CDR3 length is 13 residues. The CDR3 here is CASSRGPETEAFF. The CDR3 region has the DNA TGTGCCAGCAGCCGCGGCCCCGAAACTGAAGCTTTCTTT.

The V call is TRBV7-9, the J call TRBJ2-7, with 7 bases identical to TRBD1. Germline V CDR1 and CDR2: SEHNR, FQNEAQ (reference sequence). Losses at the gene ends were 5 bases for V and 4 bases for J; bases not matched to a gene: 14. This CDR3 is 16 amino acids long. The CDR3 spells CASSLVPPTGWYEQYF. Written as DNA, the CDR3 is TGTGCCAGCAGCCTCGTCCCCCCGACAGGGTGGTACGAGCAGTACTTC.

The chain combines TRBV4-3 with TRBJ1-4; D is ambiguous. Germline values: CDR1 LGHNA, CDR2 YSLEER. V lost 1 base and J lost 7, with 10 bases in between. The CDR3 has 14 amino acids. The CDR3 protein is CASSQGADVEKLFF. Here the CDR3 DNA reads TGCGCCAGCAGCCAAGGGGCAGATGTTGAAAAACTGTTTTTT.

The gene calls are TRBV28 and TRBJ2-2, with unresolved D. From germline, CDR1 is MDHEN and CDR2 SYDVKM. Trimming removed 6 bases at V and 4 bases at J, with 12 bases between. This CDR3 is 14 amino acids long. In DNA, the CDR3 is TGTGCCAGCAGCGAACAGTTCGCCACCGGGGAGCTGTTTTTT. Translating gives CASSEQFATGELFF.

J is TRBJ2-7 and V is TRBV13; 8 nucleotides match TRBD1. The ends lost 5 bases at V and 7 bases at J; junction bases unmatched: 13. Germline V gene sequence: CDR1 PRHDT, CDR2 FYEKMQ (reference sequence). This CDR3 has 15 residues. CDR3 bases: TGTGCCAGCAGCGACAGGGGACAGCCCCTGAGGGAGCAGTACTTC. Translated, it gives CASSDRGQPLREQYF. Filled out from reference TRBV13 and TRBJ2-7, the complete variable domain reads AAGVIQSPRHLIKEKRETATLKCYPIPRHDTVYWYQQGPGQDPQFLISFYEKMQSDKGSIPDRFSAQQFSDYHSELNMSSLELGDSALYFCASSDRGQPLREQYFGPGTRLTVT.

This chain links TRBV18 with TRBJ2-3; D perhaps matches TRBD2 (8 bases). The V and J ends lost 6 bases and 2 bases respectively, with 18 bases between them. CDR3 length equals 16 residues. The germline gives CDR1 KGHSH, CDR2 LQKENI. The CDR3 protein is CASSPRREGATDTQYF. The CDR3 nucleotides read TGTGCCAGCTCGCCGAGACGGGAGGGGGCCACAGATACGCAGTATTTT.

V and J are TRBV12-5 and TRBJ1-1; TRBD1 matches at 7 bases. V lost 5 bases to trimming and J lost 0 bases; unmatched junction nucleotides: 3. The CDR3 covers 14 residues. Germline CDR1 is LGHNT and CDR2 is FRNRAP. CDR3 sequence (DNA): TGTGCTAGTGGTGAGGACAGGATGAACACTGAAGCTTTCTTT. This codes for CASGEDRMNTEAFF.

The rearrangement joins TRBV4-1 to TRBJ1-1; TRBD1 agrees at 7 bases. Unmatched junction bases numbered 15, after V lost 4 bases and J lost 7 bases. Per germline, CDR1 MGHRA and CDR2 YSYEKL. The CDR3 extends over 16 amino acids. Written as DNA, the CDR3 is TGCGCCAGCAGCCGGGGGACAGCCAACGGTTATGGTGAAGCTTTCTTT. Protein product: CASSRGTANGYGEAFF.

The V call is TRBV9, the J call TRBJ2-2; weak D call: TRBD1 (6 bases). Per germline, CDR1 SGDLS and CDR2 YYNGEE. The CDR3 length is 15 residues. Trimming removed 2 bases at V and 5 bases at J, with 13 bases between. The CDR3 DNA follows: TGTGCCAGCAGCGTGACCGGGACATCTACCGGGGAGCTGTTTTTT. It is translated as CASSVTGTSTGELFF. Based on the CDR3 plus reference TRBV9 and TRBJ2-2, the full variable domain is DSGVTQTPKHLITATGQRVTLRCSPRSGDLSVYWYQQSLDQGLQFLIQYYNGEERAKGNILERFSAQQFPDLHSELNLSSLELGDSALYFCASSVTGTSTGELFFGEGSRLTVL.

This clone was detected once. The chain has TRBV6-9 and TRBJ2-3; 15 bases map to TRBD2. V shed 5 bases and J 2 bases; nucleotides not matched to a gene: 8. The germline CDR1 and CDR2 sequences are MNHGY and SVAAGI. This CDR3 contains 18 residues. CDR3 nucleotide sequence: TGTGCCAGCAGTGACGGGACTAGCGGGAGGCGGGACACAGATACGCAGTATTTT. Protein product: CASSDGTSGRRDTDTQYF.

The chain is built from TRBV19 and TRBJ1-6, with 9 bases identical to TRBD1. The germline gives CDR1 LNHDA, CDR2 SQIVND (reference sequence). Germline trimming cut 6 bases from V and 10 bases from J; bases unmatched to any gene: 10. The CDR3 has 15 amino acids. The CDR3 DNA reads as TGTGCCAGTAGAGCCTGGACAGGGGTAAAGTCACCCCTCCACTTT. Residues: CASRAWTGVKSPLHF.

This rearrangement joins TRBV9 to TRBJ2-3; no clear D gene. The CDR3 totals 14 residues. CDR1 is SGDLS, CDR2 YYNGEE, per germline. The V end lost 7 bases, the J end lost 0 bases, and 12 bases lay between the germline ends. Here the CDR3 DNA reads TGTGCCAGCTGCCTGGGCCCTAGCACAGATACGCAGTATTTT. This translates into CASCLGPSTDTQYF.

V and J are TRBV7-9 and TRBJ2-2; unclear D gene. Germline assignment: CDR1 SEHNR and CDR2 FQNEAQ (reference sequence). With 3 bases removed from V and 4 bases from J, the gap between germline ends came to 6 bases. The CDR3 contains 13 residues. CDR3 loop: CASSFQITGELFF. In nucleotides, the CDR3 is TGTGCCAGCAGCTTCCAGATCACCGGGGAGCTGTTTTTT.

The rearrangement uses TRBV28 and TRBJ1-6; TRBD1 is a possible D gene (5 bases). This CDR3 region has 17 residues. CDR1 is MDHEN and CDR2 is SYDVKM in the germline V gene. The V and J ends lost 2 bases and 13 bases respectively, with 24 bases between them. DNA of the CDR3: TGTGCCAGCAGTTTACCAAGACGGACACTTCCTTTCTCGCCCCTCCACTTT. It yields the protein CASSLPRRTLPFSPLHF.

The V and J genes are TRBV30 and TRBJ2-2; the match to TRBD1 covers 7 bases. Germline V gene lookup returns CDR1 GTSNPN and CDR2 SVGIG (reference sequence). The CDR3 is 14 amino acids. V trimming: 2 bases; J trimming: 5 bases; junction bases outside the gene matches: 5. This CDR3 reads CAWSKTGSTGELFF. The DNA for the CDR3 is TGTGCCTGGAGTAAGACAGGGTCAACCGGGGAGCTGTTTTTT. The full variable domain, its missing parts supplied by reference TRBV30 and TRBJ2-2, is SQTIHQWPATLVQPVGSPLSLECTVEGTSNPNLYWYRQAAGRGLQLLFYSVGIGQISSEVPQNLSASRPQDRQFILSSKKLLLSDSGFYLCAWSKTGSTGELFFGEGSRLTVL.

CDR3 loop: CASTGGGWDQPQHF. The DNA of the CDR3 is TGTGCCAGCACCGGGGGGGGCTGGGATCAGCCCCAGCATTTT. The rearrangement uses TRBV28 and TRBJ1-5, with a weak D call TRBD1 (6 bases). Per germline, CDR1 MDHEN and CDR2 SYDVKM. The CDR3 runs to 14 residues. The V and J ends lost 7 bases and 5 bases respectively, with 15 bases between them.

This chain uses TRBV25-1 with TRBJ2-7, with 8 bases aligning to TRBD1. J gave up 2 bases and V 4 bases, and 7 bases lay outside the gene matches. This CDR3 region has 15 residues. Germline CDR1 reads MGHDK; CDR2 reads SYGVNS. As DNA, the CDR3 is TGTGCCAGCAGTGGGACAGGGCAGGTAGCCTACGAGCAGTACTTC. Its protein product is CASSGTGQVAYEQYF.

This chain connects TRBV11-2 to TRBJ2-2, with 7 positions matching TRBD1. The CDR3 covers 16 residues. The V segment lost 4 bases and the J segment 1 base; nucleotides outside the gene matches: 6. CDR1 SGHAT and CDR2 FQNNGV come from the germline V gene. The CDR3 DNA reads as TGTGCCAGCAGCTCAAAGGGACAGAGGAACACCGGGGAGCTGTTTTTT. It is translated as CASSSKGQRNTGELFF.

The chain combines TRBV18 with TRBJ2-3; a possible D gene is TRBD2 (5 bases). There are 16 residues in the CDR3. The germline CDR1 and CDR2 sequences are KGHSH and LQKENI. V lost 2 bases and J lost 6, with 18 bases in between. Here the CDR3 reads CASSPNEGSLGDTQYF. Written as DNA, the CDR3 is TGTGCCAGCTCACCAAATGAGGGTTCTTTGGGTGATACGCAGTATTTT.

The chain links TRBV7-8 to TRBJ1-5; the match to TRBD1 covers 8 bases. Germline-derived CDR1 and CDR2 are SGHVS and FQNEAQ. After removal of 5 bases from V and 3 bases from J, the junction contained 9 bases not matched to a gene. CDR3 length: 16 amino acids. The CDR3 here is CASSQSDRGSNQPQHF. The DNA of the CDR3 is TGTGCCAGCAGCCAGTCTGACAGGGGATCCAATCAGCCCCAGCATTTT.